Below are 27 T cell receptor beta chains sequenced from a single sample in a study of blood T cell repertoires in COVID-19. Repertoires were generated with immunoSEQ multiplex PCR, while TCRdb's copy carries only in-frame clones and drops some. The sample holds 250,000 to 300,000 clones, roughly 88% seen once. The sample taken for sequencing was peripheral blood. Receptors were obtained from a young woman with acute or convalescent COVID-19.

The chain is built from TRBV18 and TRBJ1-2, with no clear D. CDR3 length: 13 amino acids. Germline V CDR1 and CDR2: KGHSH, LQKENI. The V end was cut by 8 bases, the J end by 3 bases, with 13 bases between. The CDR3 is CASQRLSDYGYTF. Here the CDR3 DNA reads TGTGCCAGCCAACGGTTGTCTGACTATGGCTACACCTTC.

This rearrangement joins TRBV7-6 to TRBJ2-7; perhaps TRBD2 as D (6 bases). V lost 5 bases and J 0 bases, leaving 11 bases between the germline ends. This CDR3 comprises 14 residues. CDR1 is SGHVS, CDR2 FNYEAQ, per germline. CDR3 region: CASSRDFTSYEQYF. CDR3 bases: TGTGCCAGCAGCCGGGACTTCACCTCCTACGAGCAGTACTTC. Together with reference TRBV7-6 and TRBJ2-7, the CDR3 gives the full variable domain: GAGVSQSPRYKVTKRGQDVALRCDPISGHVSLYWYRQALGQGPEFLTYFNYEAQQDKSGLPNDRFSAERPEGSISTLTIQRTEQRDSAMYRCASSRDFTSYEQYFGPGTRLTVT.

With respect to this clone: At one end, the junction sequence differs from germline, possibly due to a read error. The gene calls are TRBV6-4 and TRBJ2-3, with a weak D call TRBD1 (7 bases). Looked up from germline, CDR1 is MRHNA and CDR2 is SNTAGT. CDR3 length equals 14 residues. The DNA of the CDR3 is TGTGCCACCAGTTCCCAGGGGGGTGCAGATACGCAGTATTTT. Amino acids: CATSSQGGADTQYF.

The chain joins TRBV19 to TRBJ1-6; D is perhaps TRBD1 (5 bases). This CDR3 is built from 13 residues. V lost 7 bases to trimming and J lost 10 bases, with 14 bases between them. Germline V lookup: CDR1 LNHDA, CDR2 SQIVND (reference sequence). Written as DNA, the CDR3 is TGTGCCAGTACCCCCCCAGGACAATCACCCCTCCACTTT. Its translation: CASTPPGQSPLHF.

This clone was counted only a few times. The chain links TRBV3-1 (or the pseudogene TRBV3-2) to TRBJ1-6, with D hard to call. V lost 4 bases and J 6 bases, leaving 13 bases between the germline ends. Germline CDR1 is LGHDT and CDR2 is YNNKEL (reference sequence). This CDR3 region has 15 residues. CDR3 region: CASSPVLTGNSPLHF. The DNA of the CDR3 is TGTGCCAGCAGCCCCGTCCTGACGGGTAATTCACCCCTCCACTTT.

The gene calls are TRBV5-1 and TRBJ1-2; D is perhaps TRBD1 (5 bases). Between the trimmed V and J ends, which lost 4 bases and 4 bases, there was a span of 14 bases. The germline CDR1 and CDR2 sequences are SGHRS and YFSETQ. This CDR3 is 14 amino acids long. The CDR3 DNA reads TGCGCCAGCAGCCCGAGGAGGGGACCCTATGGCTACACCTTC. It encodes CASSPRRGPYGYTF.

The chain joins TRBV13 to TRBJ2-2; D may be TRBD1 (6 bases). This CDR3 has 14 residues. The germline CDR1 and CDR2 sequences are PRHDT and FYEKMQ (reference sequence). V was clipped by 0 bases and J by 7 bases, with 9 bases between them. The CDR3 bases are TGTGCCAGCAGCTTAGGGGGGGCTGGCGGGGAGCTGTTTTTT. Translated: CASSLGGAGGELFF. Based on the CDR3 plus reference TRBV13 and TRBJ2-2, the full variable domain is AAGVIQSPRHLIKEKRETATLKCYPIPRHDTVYWYQQGPGQDPQFLISFYEKMQSDKGSIPDRFSAQQFSDYHSELNMSSLELGDSALYFCASSLGGAGGELFFGEGSRLTVL.

CDR3 nucleotide sequence: TGTGCCAGCAGCCCAGAGGTAAGAAACAATGAGCAGTTCTTC. It encodes CASSPEVRNNEQFF. The chain uses TRBV7-8 and TRBJ2-1; D is ambiguous. V lost 5 bases, J lost 5 bases, and 13 bases lay in between. Germline loops: CDR1 SGHVS, CDR2 FQNEAQ. CDR3 length: 14 amino acids.

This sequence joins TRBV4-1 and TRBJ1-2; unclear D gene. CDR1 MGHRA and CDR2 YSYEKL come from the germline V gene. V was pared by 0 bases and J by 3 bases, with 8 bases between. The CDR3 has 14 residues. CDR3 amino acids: CASSQEGQHYGYTF. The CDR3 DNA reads TGCGCCAGCAGCCAAGAGGGCCAGCACTATGGCTACACCTTC.

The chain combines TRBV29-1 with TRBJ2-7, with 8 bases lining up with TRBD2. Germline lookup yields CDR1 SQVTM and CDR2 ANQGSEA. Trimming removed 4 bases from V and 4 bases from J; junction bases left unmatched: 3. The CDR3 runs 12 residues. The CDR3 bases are TGCAGCGTTGTCGGGACTAGATACGAGCAGTACTTC. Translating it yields CSVVGTRYEQYF.

The CDR3 is CASSRRLAGSYNEQFF. The CDR3 nucleotides are TGTGCCAGCAGCCGTCGACTAGCTGGTTCCTACAATGAGCAGTTCTTC. This rearrangement joins TRBV14 to TRBJ2-1, with TRBD2 matching 7 bases. CDR3 length: 16 amino acids. V lost 4 bases to trimming and J lost 1 base; unmatched junction nucleotides: 7. Germline CDR1 SGHDN, CDR2 FVKESK.

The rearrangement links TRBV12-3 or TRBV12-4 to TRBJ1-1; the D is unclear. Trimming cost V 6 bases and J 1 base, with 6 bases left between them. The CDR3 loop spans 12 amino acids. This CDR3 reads CASSPSNTEAFF. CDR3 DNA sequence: TGTGCCAGCAGCCCCTCGAACACTGAAGCTTTCTTT.

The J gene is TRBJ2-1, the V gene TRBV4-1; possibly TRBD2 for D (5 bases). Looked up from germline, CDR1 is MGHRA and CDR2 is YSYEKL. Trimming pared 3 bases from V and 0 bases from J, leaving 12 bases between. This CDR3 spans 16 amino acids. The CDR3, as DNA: TGCGCCAGCAGCCACCACGACACTAGCTCCTACAATGAGCAGTTCTTC. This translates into CASSHHDTSSYNEQFF.

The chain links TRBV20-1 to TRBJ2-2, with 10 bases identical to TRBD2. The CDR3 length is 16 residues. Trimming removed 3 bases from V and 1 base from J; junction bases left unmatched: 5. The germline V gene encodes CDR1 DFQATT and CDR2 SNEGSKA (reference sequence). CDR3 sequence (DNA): TGCAGTGCTAGTAGGTCTAGCGGGAGGAACACCGGGGAGCTGTTTTTT. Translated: CSASRSSGRNTGELFF.

The CDR3 loop reads CASIRDAGTAYEQYF. In DNA form, the CDR3 reads TGTGCCAGCATTAGAGATGCGGGGACGGCCTACGAGCAGTACTTC. The chain couples TRBV7-8 to TRBJ2-7; tentatively, D is TRBD2 (6 bases). Per the germline V gene, CDR1 is SGHVS and CDR2 is FQNEAQ. The CDR3 runs 15 residues. Trimming took 7 bases from V and 2 from J, leaving 18 bases between them.

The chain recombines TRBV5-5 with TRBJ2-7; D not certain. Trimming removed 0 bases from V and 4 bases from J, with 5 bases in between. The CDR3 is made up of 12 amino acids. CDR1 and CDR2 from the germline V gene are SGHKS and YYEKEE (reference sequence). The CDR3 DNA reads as TGTGCCAGCAGCTTGGCGAGTTACGAGCAGTACTTC. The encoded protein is CASSLASYEQYF.

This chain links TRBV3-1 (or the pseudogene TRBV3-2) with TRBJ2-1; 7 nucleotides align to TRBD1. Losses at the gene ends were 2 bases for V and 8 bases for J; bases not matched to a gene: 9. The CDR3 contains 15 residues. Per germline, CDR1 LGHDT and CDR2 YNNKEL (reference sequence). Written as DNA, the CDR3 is TGTGCCAGCAGCCAAAATACGGGACAGAGGGATGAGCAGTTCTTC. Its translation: CASSQNTGQRDEQFF.

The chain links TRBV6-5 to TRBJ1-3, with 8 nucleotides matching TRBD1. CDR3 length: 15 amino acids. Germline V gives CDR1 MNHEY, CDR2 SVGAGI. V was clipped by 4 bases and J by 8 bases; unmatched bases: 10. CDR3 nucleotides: TGTGCCAGCAGTTTAGGGGACAGGCTGGGAGACACCATATATTTT. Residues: CASSLGDRLGDTIYF.

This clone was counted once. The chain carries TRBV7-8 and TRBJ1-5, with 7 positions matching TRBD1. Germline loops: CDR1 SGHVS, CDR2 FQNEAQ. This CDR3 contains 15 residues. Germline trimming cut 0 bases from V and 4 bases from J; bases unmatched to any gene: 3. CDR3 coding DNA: TGTGCCAGCAGCTTAGCCGGACAGGAAAATCAGCCCCAGCATTTT. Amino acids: CASSLAGQENQPQHF.

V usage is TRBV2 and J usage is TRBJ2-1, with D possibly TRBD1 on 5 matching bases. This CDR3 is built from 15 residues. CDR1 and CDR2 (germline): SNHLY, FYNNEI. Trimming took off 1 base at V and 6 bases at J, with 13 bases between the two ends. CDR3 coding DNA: TGTGCCAGCAGTGAAGAAGGGGTAGGGTTCAATGAGCAGTTCTTC. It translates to CASSEEGVGFNEQFF.

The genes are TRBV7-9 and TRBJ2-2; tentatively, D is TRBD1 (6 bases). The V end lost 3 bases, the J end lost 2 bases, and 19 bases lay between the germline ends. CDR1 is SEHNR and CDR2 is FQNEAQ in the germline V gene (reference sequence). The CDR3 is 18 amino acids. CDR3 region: CASSLPSLGQPNTGELFF. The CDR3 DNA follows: TGTGCCAGCAGCTTGCCATCCCTGGGACAACCCAACACCGGGGAGCTGTTTTTT.

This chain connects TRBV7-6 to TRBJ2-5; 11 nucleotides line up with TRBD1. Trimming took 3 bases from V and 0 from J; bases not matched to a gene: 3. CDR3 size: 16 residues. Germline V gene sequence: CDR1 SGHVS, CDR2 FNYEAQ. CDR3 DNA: TGTGCCAGCAGCTTCAGGACAGGGGGCTACCAAGAGACCCAGTACTTC. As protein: CASSFRTGGYQETQYF.

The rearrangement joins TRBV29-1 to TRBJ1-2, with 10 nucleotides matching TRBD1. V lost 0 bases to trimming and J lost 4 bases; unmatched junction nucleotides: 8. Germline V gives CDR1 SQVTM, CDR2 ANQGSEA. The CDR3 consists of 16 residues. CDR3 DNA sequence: TGCAGCGTTGAAGATTGGGCGGGACAGGGGTCCTATGGCTACACCTTC. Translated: CSVEDWAGQGSYGYTF.

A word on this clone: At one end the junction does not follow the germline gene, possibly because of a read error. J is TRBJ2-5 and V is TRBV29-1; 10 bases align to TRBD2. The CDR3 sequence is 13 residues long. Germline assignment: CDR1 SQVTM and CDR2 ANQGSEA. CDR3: CSSAENQREGRHF. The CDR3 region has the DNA TGCAGCTCGGCAGAAAACCAGCGGGAGGGCCGCCACTTC.

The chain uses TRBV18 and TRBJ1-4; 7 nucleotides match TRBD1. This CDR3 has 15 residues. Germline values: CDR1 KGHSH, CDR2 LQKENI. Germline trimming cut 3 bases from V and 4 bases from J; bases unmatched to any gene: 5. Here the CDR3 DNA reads TGTGCCAGCTCACCGGCAGGGGGGTTTAATGAAAAACTGTTTTTT. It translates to CASSPAGGFNEKLFF.

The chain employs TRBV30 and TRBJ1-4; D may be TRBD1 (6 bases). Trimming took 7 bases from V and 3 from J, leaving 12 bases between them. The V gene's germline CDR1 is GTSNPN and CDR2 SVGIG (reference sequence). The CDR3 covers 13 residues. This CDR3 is CASGAGPNEKLFF. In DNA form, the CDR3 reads TGTGCCTCGGGGGCGGGGCCTAATGAAAAACTGTTTTTT.

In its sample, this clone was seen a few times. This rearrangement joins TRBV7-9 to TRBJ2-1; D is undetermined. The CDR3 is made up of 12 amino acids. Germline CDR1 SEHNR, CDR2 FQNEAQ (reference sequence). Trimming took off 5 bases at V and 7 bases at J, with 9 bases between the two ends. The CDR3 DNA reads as TGTGCCAGCAGCCTGACTTTAAATGAGCAGTTCTTC. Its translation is CASSLTLNEQFF.